One and the same sample provided the 20 T cell receptor beta chains below, sequenced in a study of blood T cells in healthy people across ages. With a J-beta primer mix and a sample-barcoded 5' primer, a second PCR ran about 6 to 11 cycles. One entry per CDR3 protein, called by TCRdb with MiXCR from the 5' RACE reads. Among 780,000 or so distinct CDR3 sequences listed, about 61% were seen once. Sequencing input: blood. Receptors originate from a man aged 40-49 years in good health.

Only one count was recorded for this clonotype. The V and J genes are TRBV27 and TRBJ2-1, with 12 bases identical to TRBD1. Germline CDR1 and CDR2: MNHEY and SMNVEV (reference sequence). This CDR3 spans 16 amino acids. V was clipped by 5 bases and J by 8 bases; unmatched bases: 10. CDR3 sequence: CASSPQGTGGVDEQFF. The CDR3 DNA is TGTGCCAGCAGTCCCCAGGGGACAGGGGGCGTTGATGAGCAGTTCTTC.

This clonotype was picked up one time. The chain combines TRBV7-2 with TRBJ2-2; D remains unclear. V was cut by 2 bases and J by 5 bases, with 15 bases left in between. Per the germline V gene, CDR1 is SGHTA and CDR2 is FQGNSA. The length of the CDR3 is 16 residues. The CDR3 DNA is TGTGCCAGCAGCTTACGCTCGGGTGCGGTGACCGGGGAGCTGTTTTTT. Its protein is CASSLRSGAVTGELFF.

V usage is TRBV12-3 or TRBV12-4 and J usage is TRBJ2-7; 12 bases line up with TRBD1. Trimming removed 6 bases from V and 6 bases from J; junction bases left unmatched: 6. The CDR3 runs to 14 residues. As DNA, the CDR3 is TGTGCCAGCAGGCCTCCGGGACAGGGGGCCGAGCAGTACTTC. This codes for CASRPPGQGAEQYF.

This clonotype occurred many times. This sequence joins TRBV7-2 and TRBJ2-7; 9 bases match TRBD2. The CDR3 covers 15 residues. Germline V gives CDR1 SGHTA, CDR2 FQGNSA. V lost 2 bases and J lost 2; bases outside the gene matches: 4. CDR3: CASSLSASGTYEQYF. The CDR3 DNA follows: TGTGCCAGCAGCTTATCCGCTAGCGGGACCTACGAGCAGTACTTC.

This clonotype was observed a handful of times. The CDR3 spells CASSQTGPYEQYF. The CDR3 region has the DNA TGTGCCAGCAGTCAGACAGGGCCCTACGAGCAGTACTTC. The chain couples TRBV12-3 or TRBV12-4 to TRBJ2-7; 7 nucleotides agree with TRBD1. The CDR3 loop spans 13 amino acids. J was trimmed by 2 bases and V by 5 bases; bases with no gene match: 3.

This clonotype appeared a few times. V gene TRBV27 combines with J gene TRBJ2-5, with 7 nucleotides matching TRBD1. The germline CDR1 and CDR2 sequences are MNHEY and SMNVEV (reference sequence). The CDR3 loop spans 12 amino acids. The V segment lost 4 bases and the J segment 11 bases; nucleotides outside the gene matches: 7. For the CDR3, the DNA is TGTGCCAGCAGTTGGCTAACAGGGGAGCAGTACTTC. Its protein is CASSWLTGEQYF.

The V call is TRBV20-1, the J call TRBJ1-2; D not resolved. Deletions cut 3 bases from V and 8 bases from J, with 13 bases between. CDR1 and CDR2 (germline): DFQATT, SNEGSKA (reference sequence). The CDR3 contains 12 residues. The CDR3 DNA is TGCAGTGCTAGCGAACCCTTAAGCGGCTACACCTTC. Translated: CSASEPLSGYTF.

The chain couples TRBV29-1 to TRBJ2-6; D uncertain. This CDR3 spans 17 amino acids. Trimming left V 0 bases short and J 0 bases short, with 12 bases between. Germline V gives CDR1 SQVTM, CDR2 ANQGSEA. Here the CDR3 DNA reads TGCAGCGTTGAAGATCCGAAAATGCCCTCTGGGGCCAACGTCCTGACTTTC. It specifies CSVEDPKMPSGANVLTF. Drawing the rest from reference TRBV29-1 and TRBJ2-6, the complete variable domain is SAVISQKPSRDICQRGTSLTIQCQVDSQVTMMFWYRQQPGQSLTLIATANQGSEATYESGFVIDKFPISRPNLTFSTLTVSNMSPEDSSIYLCSVEDPKMPSGANVLTFGAGSRLTVL.

This clonotype was seen just once. This chain uses TRBV30 with TRBJ1-4; perhaps TRBD1 as D (5 bases). V lost 3 bases to trimming and J lost 4 bases, with 12 bases between them. The germline V gene encodes CDR1 GTSNPN and CDR2 SVGIG (reference sequence). The CDR3 contains 14 residues. The CDR3 reads CAWREQDFNEKLFF. In nucleotides, the CDR3 is TGTGCCTGGAGAGAACAGGATTTTAATGAAAAACTGTTTTTT.

The genes are TRBV4-1 and TRBJ2-5; possible D gene TRBD1, 5 bases. There are 14 residues in the CDR3. Germline V CDR1 and CDR2: MGHRA, YSYEKL. The V gene lost 4 bases and the J gene lost 4 bases, with 13 bases spanning the gap. In nucleotides, the CDR3 is TGCGCCAGCAGCCCTTTAGGGGCAGCAGAGACCCAGTACTTC. Encoded protein: CASSPLGAAETQYF.

Notes on this clonotype: A read error may account for a junction end that differs from germline. The chain is built from TRBV6-6 and TRBJ2-7; 8 bases are shared with TRBD2. The tail of the sequence fits TRBJ2-5 better, so the J call may be wrong. The CDR3 contains 15 residues. The germline V gene has CDR1 MNHNY and CDR2 SVGAGI (reference sequence). CDR3 region: CARSYSPGGQETQYF. The CDR3 DNA sequence: TGTGCCAGAAGTTACTCGCCGGGAGGGCAAGAGACCCAGTACTTC.

This clonotype was seen many times. One end of the junction is discordant with germline, which a read error may explain. The rearrangement uses TRBV5-1 and TRBJ2-5; D is unclear. Germline CDR1 reads SGHRS; CDR2 reads YFSETQ. This CDR3 spans 12 amino acids. CDR3 nucleotide sequence: TGTGCCAGCAGCTTCAGGCAAGAGACCCAGTACTTC. Translation: CASSFRQETQYF.

This rearrangement joins TRBV7-2 to TRBJ2-1; no clear D gene. CDR3 length equals 12 residues. The V end lost 7 bases, the J end lost 7 bases, and 11 bases lay between the germline ends. The germline CDR1 and CDR2 sequences are SGHTA and FQGNSA. CDR3 protein: CASNPPLNEQFF. The CDR3 nucleotides are TGTGCCAGCAACCCACCTTTGAATGAGCAGTTCTTC. Using reference TRBV7-2 and TRBJ2-1 for the parts outside the CDR3, the full variable domain is GAGVSQSPSNKVTEKGKDVELRCDPISGHTALYWYRQSLGQGLEFLIYFQGNSAPDKSGLPSDRFSAERTGGSVSTLTIQRTQQEDSAVYLCASNPPLNEQFFGPGTRLTVL.

The chain links TRBV4-1 to TRBJ2-3, with TRBD1 matching 7 bases. From germline, CDR1 is MGHRA and CDR2 YSYEKL. V shed 4 bases, J shed 3 bases, and the junction held 7 bases outside the gene matches. The CDR3 is 15 amino acids. CDR3 sequence (DNA): TGCGCCAGCAGCCGAAGAACACAGGGGACAGATACGCAGTATTTT. Its translation: CASSRRTQGTDTQYF.

The rearrangement joins TRBV27 to TRBJ1-5; a possible D gene is TRBD1 (6 bases). CDR3 length: 15 amino acids. CDR1 and CDR2 from the germline V gene are MNHEY and SMNVEV (reference sequence). The ends were cut back, 5 bases at V and 4 bases at J, with 15 bases in the middle. The CDR3 sequence is CASSPRFRGNQPQHF. The CDR3 coding sequence is TGTGCCAGCAGTCCACGGTTTAGGGGGAATCAGCCCCAGCATTTT.

This chain uses TRBV20-1 with TRBJ2-5; maybe TRBD1 (5 bases). This CDR3 has 13 residues. V lost 5 bases and J 2 bases, leaving 12 bases between the germline ends. CDR1 and CDR2 (germline): DFQATT, SNEGSKA (reference sequence). In DNA, the CDR3 is TGCAGTGCTTTCCTGGGGCAGCAAGAGACCCAGTACTTC. Its translation is CSAFLGQQETQYF.

There are a few counts of this clonotype. This chain links TRBV11-2 with TRBJ2-4; D unclear. The CDR3 covers 14 residues. Germline V CDR1 and CDR2: SGHAT, FQNNGV. V was trimmed by 1 base and J by 8 bases, leaving 12 bases between them. The CDR3 bases are TGTGCCAGCAGCTTAGGCGATCGTGGATACATTCAGTACTTC. Protein sequence: CASSLGDRGYIQYF.

The rearrangement uses TRBV7-2 and TRBJ1-5; D is uncertain. Trimming removed 1 base from V and 3 bases from J, with 10 bases in between. The CDR3 length is 15 residues. Germline V lookup: CDR1 SGHTA, CDR2 FQGNSA. The CDR3 nucleotides are TGTGCCAGCAGCTTAGTGGCAGACAACAATCAGCCCCAGCATTTT. Its translation is CASSLVADNNQPQHF.

The chain employs TRBV6-6 and TRBJ2-3; D remains unclear. Germline values: CDR1 MNHNY, CDR2 SVGAGI (reference sequence). Between the trimmed V and J ends, which lost 0 bases and 7 bases, there was a span of 5 bases. The CDR3 runs 12 residues. The CDR3, as DNA: TGTGCCAGCAGTTACTCGGGGAATACGCAGTATTTT. It translates to CASSYSGNTQYF.

The rearrangement uses TRBV28 and TRBJ2-1; the D gene is possibly TRBD2 (7 bases). This CDR3 spans 20 amino acids. Trimming cost V 2 bases and J 7 bases, with 30 bases left between them. CDR1 is MDHEN, CDR2 SYDVKM, per germline. CDR3 nucleotides: TGTGCCAGCAGTTTAAGAACCGGGACGGGGGGCGGGATCATCATTAATGAGCAGTTCTTC. It encodes CASSLRTGTGGGIIINEQFF.